The TCR beta chain described here comes from a study of blood T cell repertoires in COVID-19. This table comes from immunoSEQ multiplex PCR, and its TCRdb copy is limited to in-frame clones, with some not included. The sample lists 150,000 or so clones, roughly 84% seen once, with 5% to 7% in the top ten. Germline lookup yields CDR1 LNHDA and CDR2 SQIVND (reference sequence). V was trimmed by 7 bases and J by 4 bases, leaving 10 bases between them. CDR3 size: 12 residues. The TCR was taken from a woman in her forties or fifties who had been exposed to COVID-19. The sequencing sample was made of PBMCs or T cells enriched from blood (not recorded which). The chain has TRBV19 and TRBJ1-2; D perhaps matches TRBD1 (5 bases). CDR3 region: CASNPGIYGYTF. CDR3 DNA: TGTGCCAGTAATCCAGGGATCTATGGCTACACCTTC.